The clone carrying this TCR beta chain was picked up many times. Antigen unknown. The entry originates in a study of CD8 T cells in ankylosing spondylitis. Study results and caveats: In ankylosing spondylitis blood, a motif of roughly eight highly homologous TCR beta variants appeared characteristic. Significantly higher representation of disease-linked clones was reported for matched ankylosing spondylitis synovial fluid.

Using its own MiXCR run on the 5' RACE reads, TCRdb lists one record per CDR3 protein. This sample has under 250,000 distinct CDR3 sequences; about 6.7% occur once, and the top ten carry approximately 14%. Trimming took off 8 bases at V and 4 bases at J, with 14 bases between the two ends. CDR3 length: 13 amino acids. Germline V CDR1 and CDR2: SGHDN, FVKESK. What was sequenced was blood, either unsorted or a sorted T cell fraction (not recorded which). The chain is built from TRBV14 and TRBJ1-1; D is ambiguous. The receptor's source is a male donor with ankylosing spondylitis. CDR3 sequence: CASSSDRGTEAFF. As DNA, the CDR3 is TGTGCCAGCTCCTCGGACCGGGGCACTGAAGCTTTCTTT.